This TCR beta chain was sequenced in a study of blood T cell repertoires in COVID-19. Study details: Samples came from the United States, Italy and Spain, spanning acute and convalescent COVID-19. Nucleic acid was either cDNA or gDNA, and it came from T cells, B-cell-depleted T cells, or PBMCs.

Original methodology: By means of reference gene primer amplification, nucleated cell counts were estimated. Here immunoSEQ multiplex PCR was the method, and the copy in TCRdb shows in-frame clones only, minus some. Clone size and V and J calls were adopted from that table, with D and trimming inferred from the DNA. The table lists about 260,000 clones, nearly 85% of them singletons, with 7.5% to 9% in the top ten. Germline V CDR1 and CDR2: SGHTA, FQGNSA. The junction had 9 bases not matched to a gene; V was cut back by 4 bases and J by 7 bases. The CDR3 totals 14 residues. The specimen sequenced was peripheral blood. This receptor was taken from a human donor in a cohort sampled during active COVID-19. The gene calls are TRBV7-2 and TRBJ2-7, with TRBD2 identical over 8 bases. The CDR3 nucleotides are TGTGCCAGCAGCTCGAGGACAAGCGGGGGAGAGCAGTACTTC. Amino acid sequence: CASSSRTSGGEQYF.